The entry that follows covers one T cell receptor beta chain sequence. Antigen specificity is unknown. The source of the sample is a study of cytomegalovirus exposure and HLA in healthy donors. Study-level information: One earlier analysis, a look at 200 million or so T cells, found 117 million unique TCR beta sequences. Study-wide results and caveats: TCR beta sequences reportedly predicted the HLA-A and HLA-B alleles of most subjects accurately. Most TCR sequences were rare, but some public TCRs occurred in many donors.

A multiplex PCR was run with 60 Vbeta primers and 13 Jbeta primers. This table comes from immunoSEQ multiplex PCR, and its TCRdb copy is limited to in-frame clones, with some not included. Here the sample spans a few hundred thousand clones, approximately 80% being singletons. The CDR3 extends over 16 amino acids. CDR1 and CDR2 (germline): SNHLY, FYNNEI. Trimming left V 5 bases short and J 0 bases short, with 14 bases between. Each donor's status was that of a healthy bone marrow donor. The TCR comes from a girl between 10 and 17 years old in good health and CMV-seronegative. This rearrangement joins TRBV2 to TRBJ2-1, with D maybe TRBD2 (6 bases). What was sequenced was PBMCs. CDR3 sequence: CASSYRAGSSYNEQFF. The CDR3 nucleotides read TGTGCCAGCAGTTACAGAGCGGGTAGCTCCTACAATGAGCAGTTCTTC.